These 2 T cell receptor beta chains share one sample of origin, sequenced in a study of blood T cell repertoires in COVID-19. Assay: immunoSEQ multiplex PCR; the TCRdb copy retains only in-frame clones and omits some. The table has 130,000 to 150,000 clones, 81% seen once; the top ten hold 7% to 9%. The material sequenced was peripheral blood. These receptors were obtained from a human donor with acute or convalescent COVID-19. The donor label of this sample is uncertain.

The CDR3 sequence: CAWSAKRGGYEQYF. The CDR3, as DNA: TGTGCCTGGAGTGCAAAGCGGGGGGGCTACGAGCAGTACTTC. The V and J genes are TRBV30 and TRBJ2-7; TRBD2 matches at 10 bases. The CDR3 loop spans 14 amino acids. V lost 1 base and J lost 3; bases outside the gene matches: 3. Germline assignment: CDR1 GTSNPN and CDR2 SVGIG (reference sequence).

This clone was found once. The chain uses TRBV7-9 and TRBJ2-1; a possible D gene is TRBD2 (5 bases). CDR1 is SEHNR, CDR2 FQNEAQ, per germline (reference sequence). V dropped 0 bases and J dropped 10 bases, with 16 bases sitting between them. The CDR3 extends over 15 amino acids. The CDR3 protein is CASSLAGSLGGEQFF. The CDR3 bases are TGTGCCAGCAGCTTAGCCGGCTCCTTGGGCGGGGAGCAGTTCTTC.